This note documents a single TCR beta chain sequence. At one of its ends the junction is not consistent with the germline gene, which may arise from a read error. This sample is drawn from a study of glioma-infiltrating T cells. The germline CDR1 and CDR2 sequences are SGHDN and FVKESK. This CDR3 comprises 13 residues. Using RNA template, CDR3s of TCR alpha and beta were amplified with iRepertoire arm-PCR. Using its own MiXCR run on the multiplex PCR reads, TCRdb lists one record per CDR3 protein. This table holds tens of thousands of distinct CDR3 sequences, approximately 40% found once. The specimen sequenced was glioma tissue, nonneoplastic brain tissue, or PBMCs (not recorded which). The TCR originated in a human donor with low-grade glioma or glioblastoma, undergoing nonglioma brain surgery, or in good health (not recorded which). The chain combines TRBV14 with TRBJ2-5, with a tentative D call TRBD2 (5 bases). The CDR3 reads CAISRGLQGTQYF. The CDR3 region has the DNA TGTGCCATCAGCCGAGGGCTCCAAGGGACCCAGTACTTC.